One and the same sample provided the 2 T cell receptor beta chains below, sequenced in a study of cytomegalovirus exposure and HLA in healthy donors. The data were produced by immunoSEQ multiplex PCR, yet TCRdb's version contains in-frame clones alone and is incomplete. The repertoire holds around 200,000 clones, with roughly 88% as singletons. The sequenced sample was PBMCs. These receptors all come from a woman aged 18 to 35 in good health and CMV-seronegative.

The V gene is TRBV9, the J gene TRBJ1-1; D unresolved. This CDR3 contains 17 residues. Trimming took 0 bases from V and 2 from J, leaving 17 bases between them. The V gene's germline CDR1 is SGDLS and CDR2 YYNGEE. The CDR3, as DNA: TGTGCCAGCAGCGTAGGTGGGAGACCAACGGGAAACACTGAAGCTTTCTTT. This encodes CASSVGGRPTGNTEAFF.

The V gene is TRBV5-1, the J gene TRBJ1-2; D might be TRBD1 (5 bases). The CDR3 sequence is 14 residues long. Looked up from germline, CDR1 is SGHRS and CDR2 is YFSETQ. The V end lost 6 bases, the J end lost 4 bases, and 16 bases lay between the germline ends. The CDR3 protein is CASKGWGRPYGYTF. The CDR3 bases are TGCGCCAGCAAGGGGTGGGGTAGGCCCTATGGCTACACCTTC.